This TCR beta chain appears in the sequencing data of a study of blood T cell repertoires in COVID-19. Sequenced by immunoSEQ multiplex PCR; TCRdb stores in-frame clones only, minus some. Of some 180,000 clones detected, about 83% appear once; the ten largest clones hold around 2.1%. Germline loops: CDR1 SGHAT, CDR2 FQNNGV. Trimming cost V 1 base and J 4 bases; bases outside gene matches: 3. This CDR3 has 15 amino acids. The material sequenced was peripheral blood. The receptor's source is a woman older than 75 with acute or convalescent COVID-19. This chain uses TRBV11-2 with TRBJ2-5, with 10 bases matching TRBD1. The CDR3 loop is CASSLGQGARETQYF. CDR3 sequence (DNA): TGTGCCAGCAGCTTAGGACAGGGGGCGCGAGAGACCCAGTACTTC.